The clone carrying this TCR beta chain has ten or more counts. What it binds is unknown. CDR1 is LGHNA and CDR2 is YSLEER in the germline V gene. Trimming shortened V by 4 bases and J by 5 bases, and 14 bases separated the two germline ends. The CDR3 spans 14 residues. The sample is drawn from a study of T cells after yellow fever vaccination. Study-wide results and caveats: Among all clonotypes, a small share was observed in both CD4 and CD8 compartments.

It was through 5'RACE template switching that TCR cDNA was made, with a universal primer site and UMIs added. TCRdb used MiXCR to reprocess the 5' RACE reads, holding one entry per CDR3 protein. The table has tens of thousands of distinct CDR3 sequences, just under 8% seen once; the top ten hold 41%. Specimen: CD8+ T cells sorted from PBMCs, collected on the day of the yellow fever booster vaccination. This chain connects TRBV4-3 to TRBJ1-1; TRBD1 might be the D (6 bases). The sequence was obtained from a man aged 25 to 40 who received the YFV17D yellow fever vaccine. The CDR3 reads CASSRKSQGTEAFF. The DNA of the CDR3 is TGCGCCAGCAGCCGGAAAAGTCAGGGGACTGAAGCTTTCTTT.